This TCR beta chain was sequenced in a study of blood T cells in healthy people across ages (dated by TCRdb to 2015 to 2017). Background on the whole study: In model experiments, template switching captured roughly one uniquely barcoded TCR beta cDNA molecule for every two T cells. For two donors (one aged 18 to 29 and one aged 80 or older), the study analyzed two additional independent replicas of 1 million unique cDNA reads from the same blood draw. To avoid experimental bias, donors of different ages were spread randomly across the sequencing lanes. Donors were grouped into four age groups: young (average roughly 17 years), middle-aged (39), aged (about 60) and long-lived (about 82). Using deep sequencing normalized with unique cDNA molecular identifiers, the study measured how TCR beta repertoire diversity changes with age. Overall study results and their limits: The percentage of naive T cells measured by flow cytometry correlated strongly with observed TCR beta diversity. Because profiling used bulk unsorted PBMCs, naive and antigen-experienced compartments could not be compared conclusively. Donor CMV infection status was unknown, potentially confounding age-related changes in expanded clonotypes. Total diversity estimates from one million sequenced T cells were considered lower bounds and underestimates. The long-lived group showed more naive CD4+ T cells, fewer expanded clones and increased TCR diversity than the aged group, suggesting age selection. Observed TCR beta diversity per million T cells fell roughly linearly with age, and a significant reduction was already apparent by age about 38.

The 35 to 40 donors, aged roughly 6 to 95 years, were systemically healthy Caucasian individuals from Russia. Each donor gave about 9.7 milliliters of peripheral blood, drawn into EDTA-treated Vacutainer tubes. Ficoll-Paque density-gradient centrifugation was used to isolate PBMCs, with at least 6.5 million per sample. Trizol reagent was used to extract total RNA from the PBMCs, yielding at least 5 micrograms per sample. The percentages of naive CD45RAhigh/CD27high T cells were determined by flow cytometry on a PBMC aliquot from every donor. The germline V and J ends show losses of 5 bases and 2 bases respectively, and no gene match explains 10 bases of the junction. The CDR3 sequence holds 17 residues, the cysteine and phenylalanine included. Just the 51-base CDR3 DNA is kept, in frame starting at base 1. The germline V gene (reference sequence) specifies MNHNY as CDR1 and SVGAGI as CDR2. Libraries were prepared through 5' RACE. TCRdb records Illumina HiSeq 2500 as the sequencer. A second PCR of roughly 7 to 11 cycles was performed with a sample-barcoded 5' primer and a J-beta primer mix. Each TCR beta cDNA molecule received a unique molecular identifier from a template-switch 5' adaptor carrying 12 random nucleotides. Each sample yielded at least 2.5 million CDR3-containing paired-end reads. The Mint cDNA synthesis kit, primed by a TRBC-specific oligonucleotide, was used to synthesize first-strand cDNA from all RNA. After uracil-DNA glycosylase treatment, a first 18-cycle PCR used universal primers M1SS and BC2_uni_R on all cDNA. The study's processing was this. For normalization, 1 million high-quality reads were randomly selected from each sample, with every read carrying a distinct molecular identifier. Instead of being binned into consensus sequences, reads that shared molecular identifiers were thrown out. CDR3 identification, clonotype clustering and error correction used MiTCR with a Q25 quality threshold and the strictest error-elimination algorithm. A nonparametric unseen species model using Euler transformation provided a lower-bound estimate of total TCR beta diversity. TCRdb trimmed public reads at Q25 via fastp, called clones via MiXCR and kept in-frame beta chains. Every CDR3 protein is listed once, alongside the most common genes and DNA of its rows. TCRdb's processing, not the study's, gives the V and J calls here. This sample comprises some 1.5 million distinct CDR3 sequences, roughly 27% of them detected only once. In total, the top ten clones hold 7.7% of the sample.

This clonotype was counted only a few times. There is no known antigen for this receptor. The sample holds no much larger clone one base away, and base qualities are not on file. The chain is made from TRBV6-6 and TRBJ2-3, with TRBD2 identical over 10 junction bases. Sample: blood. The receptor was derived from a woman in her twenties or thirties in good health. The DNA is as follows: TGTGCCAGCAGTCACCCCTTTAGCGGGGGGCCCACAGATACGCAGTATTTT. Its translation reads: CASSHPFSGGPTDTQYF.